A selection of T cell receptor beta chains follows, all from one sample in a study of T cell responses to AZD1222 COVID-19 vaccine. The method was immunoSEQ multiplex PCR; TCRdb's version includes in-frame clones alone and lacks a portion of them. The table lists about 140,000 clones, about 90% of them singletons. Sequenced material: peripheral blood, taken on day 0 of AZD1222 vaccination. Receptors originate from an adult in good health. Each CDR3 is given with its conserved first and last residue. The D gene is left open where the match is weak. Some rows have no size entry. The others give once, few or many, or a class for an expanded clone.

TRBJ1-1,TRBV19,.,.,TGTGCCAGTAGTATCTTCGGCAACATGAACACTGAAGCTTTCTTT,CASSIFGNMNTEAFF
TRBJ1-3,TRBV30,.,.,TGTGCCTGGAGTGCCGGGTCCGGAAACACCATATATTTT,CAWSAGSGNTIYF
TRBJ1-2,TRBV2,once,.,TGTGCCAGCAGTGAAGGGGGCGGTAGAAGGGGCTACACCTTC,CASSEGGGRRGYTF
TRBJ2-7,TRBV6-2/TRBV6-3,.,.,TGTGCCAGCAGCCCCAAGAGTATCTCCTACGAGCAGTACTTC,CASSPKSISYEQYF
TRBJ2-4,TRBV5-4,few,.,TGTGCCAGCAGTTCGGGGACCAGACGAGGGGAAGCCAAAAACATTCAGTACTTC,CASSSGTRRGEAKNIQYF
TRBJ1-5,TRBV7-2,.,.,TGTGCCAGCAGCTCAGGACAGTTCAATCAGCCCCAGCATTTT,CASSSGQFNQPQHF
TRBJ2-7,TRBV9,.,TRBD2,TGTGCCAGCAGCACGCCGGGACTAGCGGTACCCTACGAGCAGTACTTC,CASSTPGLAVPYEQYF
TRBJ1-2,TRBV28,.,.,TGTGCCAGCAGTCTAACAGATAGCAGTGACTACTATGGCTACACCTTC,CASSLTDSSDYYGYTF
TRBJ1-4,TRBV4-3,.,.,TGCGCCAGCAGCCAAGGGACAGCACCAATTTTT,CASSQGTAPIF
TRBJ1-2,TRBV5-1,.,.,TGCGCCAGCAGCTTGCCCAGGACGGGGATCTATGGCTACACCTTC,CASSLPRTGIYGYTF